This entry lists 18 T cell receptor beta chains sequenced from one sample in a study of blood T cells in healthy people across ages. Next came a second PCR, run for about 6 to 11 cycles, which used a sample-barcoded 5' primer along with a J-beta primer mix. Using its own MiXCR run on the 5' RACE reads, TCRdb lists one record per CDR3 protein. This table holds fewer than 1,200,000 distinct CDR3 sequences, under 30% found once. The same data also contributed to another study, on T cells of mothers and their children.

Sequenced sample: blood. Receptors were obtained from a girl between 2 and 10 years old in good health.

The V gene is TRBV18, the J gene TRBJ2-4; the D is unclear. V was trimmed by 3 bases and J by 0 bases, leaving 9 bases between them. Germline V gene lookup returns CDR1 KGHSH and CDR2 LQKENI. The CDR3 contains 15 residues. CDR3 DNA: TGTGCCAGCTCACCGGCGGAGATAGCCAAAAACATTCAGTACTTC. Its translation is CASSPAEIAKNIQYF.

In regard to this clonotype: Its ends do not fully match the called genes, so a read error is possible. This chain joins TRBV12-3 or TRBV12-4 and TRBJ2-5; D is undetermined. The CDR3 loop spans 13 amino acids. CDR3 nucleotides: TGTGCCAGCAGTTTCGGCGATTTAGAGACCCAGAACTTC. The encoded protein is CASSFGDLETQNF.

The gene calls are TRBV10-3 and TRBJ2-5; the match to TRBD1 covers 7 bases. The DNA end is more similar to TRBJ2-7, so the J call may be wrong. CDR1 and CDR2 from the germline V gene are ENHRY and SYGVKD. The CDR3 is 13 residues long. CDR3 amino acids: CAISMRQGYEQYF. CDR3 bases: TGTGCCATCAGTATGAGACAGGGCTACGAGCAGTACTTC.

This clonotype was seen ten or more times. This chain joins TRBV29-1 and TRBJ2-5, with 7 positions matching TRBD2. V was clipped by 4 bases and J by 4 bases; unmatched bases: 3. The CDR3 runs 12 residues. Germline CDR1 is SQVTM and CDR2 is ANQGSEA. The chain's CDR3 is CSVGTGGETQYF. Here the CDR3 DNA reads TGCAGCGTTGGGACGGGGGGAGAGACCCAGTACTTC.

There are many counts of this clonotype. In DNA form, the CDR3 reads TGTGCCAGCAGTTTTTACGGTCAGCCCCAGCATTTT. Translated: CASSFYGQPQHF. The V call is TRBV28, the J call TRBJ1-5, with D unclear. The CDR3 has 12 residues. Trimming removed 3 bases from V and 6 bases from J, with 6 bases in between. In germline, CDR1 is MDHEN, CDR2 SYDVKM. Full variable domain (rest looked up from reference TRBV28 and TRBJ1-5): DVKVTQSSRYLVKRTGEKVFLECVQDMDHENMFWYRQDPGLGLRLIYFSYDVKMKEKGDIPEGYSVSREKKERFSLILESASTNQTSMYLCASSFYGQPQHFGDGTRLSIL.

The chain combines TRBV29-1 with TRBJ1-2; D gene uncertain. This CDR3 is built from 12 residues. CDR1 and CDR2 (germline): SQVTM, ANQGSEA. V lost 3 bases and J 8 bases, leaving 13 bases between the germline ends. CDR3 protein: CSVEEGMRGYTF. CDR3 nucleotide sequence: TGCAGCGTTGAGGAGGGAATGAGGGGCTACACCTTC.

This clonotype was recorded a few times. The chain is built from TRBV2 and TRBJ2-5; D uncertain. The CDR3 is 15 residues long. Trimming removed 10 bases at V and 3 bases at J, with 21 bases between. The germline V gene encodes CDR1 SNHLY and CDR2 FYNNEI. CDR3 bases: TGTGCCATCCAAGGGCGAGCGCCTAAAAAAGAGACCCAGTACTTC. It encodes CAIQGRAPKKETQYF.

This clonotype was seen only a few times. The CDR3 sequence: CASSQEVSSISYEQYF. Written as DNA, the CDR3 is TGTGCCAGCAGCCAAGAGGTGTCATCTATCTCCTACGAGCAGTACTTC. This chain joins TRBV4-2 and TRBJ2-5; D call uncertain. The J call is uncertain, as TRBJ2-7 better fits the DNA end. Germline CDR1 reads LGHNA; CDR2 reads YNFKEQ. This CDR3 region has 16 residues.

The sample holds many counts of this clonotype. This chain links TRBV7-6 with TRBJ2-1; D ambiguous. The CDR3 totals 15 residues. Germline lookup yields CDR1 SGHVS and CDR2 FNYEAQ. V dropped 0 bases and J dropped 2 bases, with 8 bases sitting between them. CDR3 nucleotides: TGTGCCAGCAGCTTAGCGGCAGGAGCCTACAATGAGCAGTTCTTC. It translates to CASSLAAGAYNEQFF.

The count of this clonotype is one. J is TRBJ1-1 and V is TRBV20-1, with 8 bases identical to TRBD1. Germline V gene lookup returns CDR1 DFQATT and CDR2 SNEGSKA (reference sequence). V shed 6 bases, J shed 0 bases, and the junction held 3 bases outside the gene matches. The CDR3 covers 13 residues. The CDR3 nucleotides are TGCAGTGCCCGGGGACAGGTGAACACTGAAGCTTTCTTT. As protein: CSARGQVNTEAFF.

This clonotype was counted only a few times. The V call is TRBV21-1, the J call TRBJ1-2; TRBD1 is taken as the D call from the table, unchecked against the DNA. TRBV21-1 is tagged as a pseudogene. The CDR3 is 15 residues long. In DNA form, the CDR3 reads TGTGCCAGCCTGAACCGGGACAGGGTGATCTATGGCTACACCTTC. Protein: CASLNRDRVIYGYTF.

V usage is TRBV5-1 and J usage is TRBJ2-1, with 14 nucleotides matching TRBD2. The germline V gene has CDR1 SGHRS and CDR2 YFSETQ. The CDR3 extends over 17 amino acids. Trimming cost V 5 bases and J 3 bases; bases outside gene matches: 7. CDR3 loop: CASRSGLAGVVYNEQFF. CDR3 sequence (DNA): TGCGCCAGCAGGTCGGGACTAGCGGGAGTGGTCTACAATGAGCAGTTCTTC.

This chain links TRBV14 with TRBJ2-5; D is unresolved. V dropped 4 bases and J dropped 0 bases, with 6 bases sitting between them. The germline V gene encodes CDR1 SGHDN and CDR2 FVKESK. The CDR3 extends over 13 amino acids. The CDR3: CASSRRYQETQYF. Here the CDR3 DNA reads TGTGCCAGCAGCCGTCGGTACCAAGAGACCCAGTACTTC.

The rearrangement links TRBV20-1 to TRBJ2-1; D not certain. CDR1 is DFQATT and CDR2 is SNEGSKA in the germline V gene (reference sequence). This CDR3 region has 8 residues. V was trimmed by 5 bases and J by 13 bases, leaving 6 bases between them. As DNA, the CDR3 is TGCAGTGCTGGGTTCCAGTTCTTC. Protein product: CSAGFQFF.

This clonotype has only a few counts. The chain is built from TRBV12-3 or TRBV12-4 and TRBJ2-5, with 14 bases matching TRBD2. V trimming: 3 bases; J trimming: 1 base; junction bases outside the gene matches: 4. The CDR3 runs to 17 residues. CDR3 in amino acids: CASSFGLAGGLQETQYF. The CDR3 DNA is TGTGCCAGCAGTTTCGGACTAGCGGGGGGCCTCCAAGAGACCCAGTACTTC.

This rearrangement joins TRBV7-9 to TRBJ1-1, with 7 bases matching TRBD1. Germline values: CDR1 SEHNR, CDR2 FQNEAQ (reference sequence). The ends lost 5 bases at V and 0 bases at J; junction bases unmatched: 6. The CDR3 sequence is 15 residues long. CDR3 sequence reads: CASSVSTGVNTEAFF. CDR3 DNA sequence: TGTGCCAGCAGCGTATCTACAGGGGTGAACACTGAAGCTTTCTTT.

This clonotype came up a few times. The chain uses TRBV4-1 and TRBJ2-7, with 9 bases aligning to TRBD2. The V gene end was trimmed by 0 bases and the J gene end by 6 bases; junction bases not matched to a gene: 6. The CDR3 runs to 15 residues. The germline CDR1 and CDR2 sequences are MGHRA and YSYEKL. Here the CDR3 reads CASSQDLAGTSEQYF. The CDR3 nucleotides are TGCGCCAGCAGCCAAGATCTAGCGGGAACCAGCGAGCAGTACTTC.

The chain uses TRBV19 and TRBJ2-5; a possible D gene is TRBD1 (6 bases). Germline V lookup: CDR1 LNHDA, CDR2 SQIVND (reference sequence). V dropped 6 bases and J dropped 3 bases, with 14 bases sitting between them. The CDR3 sequence is 14 residues long. CDR3: CASRSLTGKETQYF. The CDR3 DNA sequence: TGTGCCAGTAGGAGTTTGACAGGAAAAGAGACCCAGTACTTC.